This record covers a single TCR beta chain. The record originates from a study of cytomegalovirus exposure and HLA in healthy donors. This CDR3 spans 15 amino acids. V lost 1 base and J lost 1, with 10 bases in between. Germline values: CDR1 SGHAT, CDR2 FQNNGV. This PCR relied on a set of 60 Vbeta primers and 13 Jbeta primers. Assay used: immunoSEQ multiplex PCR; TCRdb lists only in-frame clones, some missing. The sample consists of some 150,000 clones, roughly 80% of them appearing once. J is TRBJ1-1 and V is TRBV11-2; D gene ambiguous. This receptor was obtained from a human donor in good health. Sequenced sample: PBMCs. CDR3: CASSLVVGPNTEAFF. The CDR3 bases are TGTGCCAGCAGCTTAGTTGTTGGCCCGAACACTGAAGCTTTCTTT.